The next 22 T cell receptor beta chains were all read from a single sample in a study of blood T cells in healthy people across ages. A J-beta primer mix and a sample-barcoded 5' primer were used in a second PCR of about 7 to 12 cycles. TCRdb redid the calling of the 5' RACE reads with MiXCR, one entry per CDR3 protein. The table includes about 900,000 distinct CDR3 sequences, 55% to 65% detected once. Sequenced sample: blood. The receptors stem from a man under 40 in good health.

The chain joins TRBV29-1 to TRBJ1-5, with D possibly matching TRBD1 (5 bases). V dropped 4 bases and J dropped 7 bases, with 11 bases sitting between them. CDR3 size: 12 residues. Germline CDR1 is SQVTM and CDR2 is ANQGSEA. CDR3 DNA sequence: TGCAGCGTTGTAACAGGCGACCAGCCCCAGCATTTT. Its protein is CSVVTGDQPQHF.

The chain recombines TRBV6-5 with TRBJ2-1, with D perhaps TRBD1 or TRBD2 (6 bases each). The DNA end is a closer match to TRBJ2-7, so the J assignment may be wrong. Looked up from germline, CDR1 is MNHEY and CDR2 is SVGAGI. The CDR3 is 14 amino acids. The CDR3 nucleotides read TGTGCCAGCACCCGGGGGCTAGGGTACAATGAGCAGTACTTC. Encoded protein: CASTRGLGYNEQYF.

The chain employs TRBV5-1 and TRBJ2-5, with D unclear. The J call is uncertain, as TRBJ2-7 better fits the DNA end. The CDR3 consists of 14 residues. From germline, CDR1 is SGHRS and CDR2 YFSETQ. CDR3 sequence (DNA): TGCGCCAGCAGCGTCGACGACACACTATACGAGCAGTACTTC. It translates to CASSVDDTLYEQYF.

The chain employs TRBV28 and TRBJ2-6, with D possibly TRBD2 on 7 matching bases. The length of the CDR3 is 18 residues. Trimming removed 4 bases from V and 2 bases from J, with 18 bases in between. The V gene's germline CDR1 is MDHEN and CDR2 SYDVKM. Here the CDR3 DNA reads TGTGCCAGCAGTTCCGAGGGAGGGACACCCCCTGGGGCCAACGTCCTGACTTTC. As protein: CASSSEGGTPPGANVLTF.

V and J are TRBV18 and TRBJ2-6; 8 nucleotides align to TRBD1. Trimming removed 6 bases from V and 1 base from J; junction bases left unmatched: 8. This CDR3 is built from 17 residues. Germline CDR1 KGHSH, CDR2 LQKENI. The CDR3 loop is CASSSGRGLSGANVLTF. The CDR3 coding sequence is TGTGCCAGCTCGTCTGGCAGGGGGCTGTCTGGGGCCAACGTCCTGACTTTC.

The count of this clonotype is one. This may arise from a read error, as a much more abundant clone is one base away. The gene calls are TRBV5-1 and TRBJ2-5; no reliable D call. The CDR3 runs 14 residues. Germline loops: CDR1 SGHRS, CDR2 YFSETQ. Written as DNA, the CDR3 is TGCGCCAGCAGCTTAGATTTAGGCCAAGAGACCCGGTACTTC. Its translation is CASSLDLGQETRYF. Full variable domain (outside the CDR3, taken from reference TRBV5-1 and TRBJ2-5): KAGVTQTPRYLIKTRGQQVTLSCSPISGHRSVSWYQQTPGQGLQFLFEYFSETQRNKGNFPGRFSGRQFSNSRSEMNVSTLELGDSALYLCASSLDLGQETRYFGPGTRLLVL.

The rearrangement joins TRBV7-9 to TRBJ2-1, with 7 bases identical to TRBD1. The V gene end was trimmed by 6 bases and the J gene end by 3 bases; junction bases not matched to a gene: 5. Germline V gene data show CDR1 as SEHNR and CDR2 as FQNEAQ (reference sequence). This CDR3 has 14 residues. The CDR3 region has the DNA TGTGCCAGCAGGATAGGGGGCGTCTACAATGAGCAGTTCTTC. This encodes CASRIGGVYNEQFF.

V and J are TRBV7-4 and TRBJ1-2; D perhaps matches TRBD1 (5 bases). The CDR3 is 15 residues long. Trimming pared 1 base from V and 2 bases from J, leaving 11 bases between. Germline loops: CDR1 SGHVT, CDR2 SQSDAQ. CDR3 sequence: CASSLDAGENYGYTF. CDR3 coding DNA: TGTGCCAGCAGCTTAGATGCGGGGGAGAACTATGGCTACACCTTC.

The gene calls are TRBV12-3 or TRBV12-4 and TRBJ2-1; tentative D call: TRBD2 (7 bases). Trimming cost V 3 bases and J 1 base, with 37 bases left between them. There are 24 residues in the CDR3. The CDR3 nucleotides are TGTGCCAGCAGTTTTTTTCCGAAATTTTCTCCGGGAGGCAGGGGCCAGAAATCCTACAATGAGCAGTTCTTC. It specifies CASSFFPKFSPGGRGQKSYNEQFF.

This clonotype showed up just a few times. The chain combines TRBV7-9 with TRBJ2-4; maybe TRBD1 (5 bases). The J call is uncertain, as TRBJ2-5 better fits the DNA end. Germline lookup yields CDR1 SEHNR and CDR2 FQNEAQ (reference sequence). This CDR3 contains 14 residues. This CDR3 is CASSLEDTQETQYF. The DNA of the CDR3 is TGTGCCAGCAGCTTAGAGGACACCCAAGAGACCCAGTACTTC.

As DNA, the CDR3 is TGTACCTGCATCGACGGGACCTCAAACGAGCAGTTCTTC. Translating gives CTCIDGTSNEQFF. The V call is TRBV6-2 or TRBV6-3, the J call TRBJ2-1; D is possibly TRBD1 or TRBD2 (5 bases each). Germline V gene lookup returns CDR1 MNHEY and CDR2 SVGEGT. CDR3 length equals 13 residues.

This clonotype was seen a handful of times. The rearrangement joins TRBV20-1 to TRBJ2-1, with a possible D match to TRBD2 (5 bases). The CDR3 is 11 residues long. The germline CDR1 and CDR2 sequences are DFQATT and SNEGSKA (reference sequence). CDR3: CSSAGWNEQFF. The CDR3 coding sequence is TGCAGCTCGGCGGGCTGGAATGAGCAGTTCTTC.

V and J are TRBV29-1 and TRBJ2-5, with 9 positions matching TRBD2. After removal of 1 base from V and 2 bases from J, the junction contained 2 bases not matched to a gene. The CDR3 totals 14 residues. CDR1 is SQVTM, CDR2 ANQGSEA, per germline. The CDR3 sequence: CSVEGTSGQETQYF. The DNA of the CDR3 is TGCAGCGTTGAAGGTACTAGCGGGCAAGAGACCCAGTACTTC.

A few counts support this clonotype. This sequence joins TRBV7-9 and TRBJ2-5; the match to TRBD1 covers 7 bases. With 4 bases clipped from V and 11 bases from J, the junction kept 16 bases outside the gene matches. Germline V gene data show CDR1 as SEHNR and CDR2 as FQNEAQ (reference sequence). CDR3 length: 15 residues. The DNA for the CDR3 is TGTGCCAGCAGCTCCAAGGCACAGGGGATTGGGGAGCAGTACTTC. This codes for CASSSKAQGIGEQYF.

Concerning this clonotype itself: At one end, the junction sequence differs from germline, possibly due to a read error. This chain uses TRBV20-1 with TRBJ2-3; the match to TRBD2 covers 11 bases. Germline-derived CDR1 and CDR2 are DFQATT and SNEGSKA (reference sequence). The CDR3 contains 15 residues. CDR3 coding DNA: TGTAGTGCTAGAAAACTAGCGGGGGCCACAGATACGCAGTATTTT. Translating it yields CSARKLAGATDTQYF.

The chain links TRBV27 to TRBJ2-7; the D gene is possibly TRBD1 (5 bases). There are 14 residues in the CDR3. The V gene's germline CDR1 is MNHEY and CDR2 SMNVEV (reference sequence). Trimming removed 4 bases from V and 2 bases from J, with 12 bases in between. CDR3 DNA sequence: TGTGCCAGCAGTTACCATCGCAGGGCCTACGAGCAGTACTTC. Protein product: CASSYHRRAYEQYF.

This rearrangement joins TRBV15 to TRBJ1-2, with TRBD1 identical over 7 bases. With V trimmed by 6 bases and J by 3 bases, 7 bases remained unmatched. The CDR3 length is 14 residues. Germline V gives CDR1 LNHNV, CDR2 YYDKDF (reference sequence). The CDR3 DNA reads as TGTGCCACCAGGGGTGCCGGGACAGACTATGGCTACACCTTC. Translation: CATRGAGTDYGYTF.

The genes are TRBV24-1 and TRBJ2-1, with TRBD2 matching over 12 bases. V lost 3 bases and J lost 7; bases outside the gene matches: 6. Germline V gives CDR1 KGHDR, CDR2 SFDVKD. The CDR3 is 16 amino acids. The CDR3 coding sequence is TGTGCCACCAGTGATGACCTAGCGGGGGGGCATAATGAGCAGTTCTTC. The encoded protein is CATSDDLAGGHNEQFF.

This chain connects TRBV27 to TRBJ1-5; 8 nucleotides align to TRBD1. J lost 7 bases, V lost 4 bases, and 6 bases had no gene match. Germline CDR1 reads MNHEY; CDR2 reads SMNVEV (reference sequence). This CDR3 comprises 14 residues. The CDR3 nucleotides read TGTGCCAGCAGTTATGACAGGGGTAGGCAGCCCCAGCATTTT. It yields the protein CASSYDRGRQPQHF.

This chain joins TRBV7-9 and TRBJ2-7, with TRBD1 matching over 8 bases. V was pared by 3 bases and J by 2 bases, with 6 bases of the junction left unmatched. The CDR3 has 15 residues. CDR1 and CDR2 (germline): SEHNR, FQNEAQ (reference sequence). The CDR3 loop is CASSFGRQGPYEQYF. CDR3 coding DNA: TGTGCCAGCAGCTTTGGTCGACAGGGGCCCTACGAGCAGTACTTC.

The chain links TRBV6-5 to TRBJ1-5; D is undetermined. Trimming pared 0 bases from V and 0 bases from J, leaving 15 bases between. Germline V lookup: CDR1 MNHEY, CDR2 SVGAGI. This CDR3 region has 18 residues. CDR3 loop: CASSYSGPSSNSNQPQHF. Here the CDR3 DNA reads TGTGCCAGCAGTTACTCAGGGCCATCTTCGAATAGCAATCAGCCCCAGCATTTT.

J is TRBJ2-5 and V is TRBV7-3; TRBD1 aligns across 7 bases. The CDR3 contains 15 residues. J lost 0 bases, V lost 5 bases, and 6 bases had no gene match. CDR1 SGHTA and CDR2 FQGTGA come from the germline V gene. The CDR3: CASSQGQTYQETQYF. The DNA for the CDR3 is TGTGCCAGCAGCCAGGGACAGACGTACCAAGAGACCCAGTACTTC.